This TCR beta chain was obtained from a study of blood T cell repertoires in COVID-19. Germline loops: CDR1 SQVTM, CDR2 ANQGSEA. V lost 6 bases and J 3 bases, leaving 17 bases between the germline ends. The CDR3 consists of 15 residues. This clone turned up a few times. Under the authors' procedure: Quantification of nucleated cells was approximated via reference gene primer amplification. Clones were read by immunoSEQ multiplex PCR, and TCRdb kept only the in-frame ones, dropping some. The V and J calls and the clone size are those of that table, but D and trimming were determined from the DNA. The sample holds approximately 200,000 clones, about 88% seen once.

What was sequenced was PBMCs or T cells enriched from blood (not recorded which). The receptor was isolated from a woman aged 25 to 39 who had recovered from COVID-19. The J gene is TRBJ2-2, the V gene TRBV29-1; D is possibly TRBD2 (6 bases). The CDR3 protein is CSVARRGLDTGELFF. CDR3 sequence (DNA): TGCAGCGTCGCGCGGCGGGGCCTAGACACCGGGGAGCTGTTTTTT.